The rows below give T cell receptor beta chains drawn from one sample of a study of blood T cell repertoires in COVID-19. This table comes from immunoSEQ multiplex PCR, and its TCRdb copy is limited to in-frame clones, with some not included. This sample has about 140,000 clones, with approximately 84% found just once. Sequences were obtained from peripheral blood. The receptors stem from a human donor in a cohort sampled during active COVID-19. The CDR3 runs from the conserved cysteine through the conserved F or W. D genes are given only for firm matches. Size tells how often a clone was seen (once, few, many) or the class of an expanded clone, and some rows leave it out.

J | V | D | size | DNA | CDR3
TRBJ2-5 | TRBV5-6 | TRBD2 | NA | TGTGCCAGCAGCTTGGGGTTACTGGGGGGGGACCGCCAAGAGACCCAGTACTTC | CASSLGLLGGDRQETQYF
TRBJ2-3 | TRBV5-6 | NA | NA | TGTGCCAGCAAAGCGGGCCGATTGCGAAGCACAGATACGCAGTATTTT | CASKAGRLRSTDTQYF
TRBJ2-5 | TRBV4-2 | TRBD2 | NA | TGTGCCAGCAGCCAAGATTCGACTAGCGGGGGGGGGACCCAGTACTTC | CASSQDSTSGGGTQYF
TRBJ2-3 | TRBV30 | NA | NA | TGTGCCTGGAAACAGGGCAATATAGATACGCAGTATTTT | CAWKQGNIDTQYF
TRBJ2-3 | TRBV6-6 | TRBD2 | NA | TGTGCCAGCAGTTACCGGGAGGGGCAAAATGCGCAGTATTTT | CASSYREGQNAQYF
TRBJ1-6 | TRBV28 | NA | NA | TGTGCCAGCAGTTTAATGAGGAATTCACCCCTCCACTTT | CASSLMRNSPLHF
TRBJ2-5 | TRBV5-1 | NA | once | TGCGCCAGCAGCGTTGGGAGGCAAGAGACCCAGTACTTC | CASSVGRQETQYF
TRBJ2-3 | TRBV2 | TRBD1 | NA | TGTGCCAGCAGTGAGATCAGACAGGGTAGCACAGATACGCAGTATTTT | CASSEIRQGSTDTQYF
TRBJ1-1 | TRBV10-3 | NA | NA | TGTGCCATCAGTGAGTCGACACAGGGCGACGCCACTGAAGCTTTCTTT | CAISESTQGDATEAFF
TRBJ1-5 | TRBV5-1 | NA | NA | TGCGCCAGCAGCTTGGCCCCGGGAGATCAGCCCCAGCATTTT | CASSLAPGDQPQHF
TRBJ1-6 | TRBV27 | TRBD1 | NA | TGTGCCAGCAGTTTATCAACTCCGGGACAGGGGGCGCGCCATAATTCACCCCTCCACTTT | CASSLSTPGQGARHNSPLHF
TRBJ1-5 | TRBV5-6 | NA | NA | TGTGCCAGCAGCTTGGCAGGGAACAATCAGCCCCAGCATTTT | CASSLAGNNQPQHF
TRBJ1-5 | TRBV18 | TRBD1 | NA | TGTGCCAGCTCACCAGGACAGGGGGCAAATCAGCCCCAGCATTTT | CASSPGQGANQPQHF
TRBJ2-1 | TRBV29-1 | NA | NA | TGCAGCGTTTGCAGCGGAAACTCCTACAATGAGCAGTTCTTC | CSVCSGNSYNEQFF
TRBJ1-1 | TRBV3-1/TRBV3-2 | TRBD1 | NA | TGTGCCAGCAGCCCAGGGACAGACACTGAAGCTTTCTTT | CASSPGTDTEAFF
TRBJ1-1 | TRBV7-9 | NA | NA | TGTGCCAGCAGCTTAGTAGCCGGAGCGAACACTGAAGCTTTCTTT | CASSLVAGANTEAFF
TRBJ2-2 | TRBV6-5 | NA | once | TGTGCCAGCAGCCGGCGGAGGGCAGGGACCGGGGAGCTGTTTTTT | CASSRRRAGTGELFF
TRBJ2-2 | TRBV6-1 | NA | once | TGTGCCAGCAGTGCCCACGACGGAGGGGTGCTCCGCCCGAACACCGGGGAGCTGTTTTTT | CASSAHDGGVLRPNTGELFF
TRBJ2-5 | TRBV5-1 | TRBD2 | NA | TGCGCCAGCAGCTTCGGACTAGCGGGAGGGTATAGAGGGACCCAGTACTTC | CASSFGLAGGYRGTQYF
TRBJ1-5 | TRBV29-1 | TRBD1 | NA | TGCAGCGTTGGGGGCCAGGGGGCTGGACAGCCCCAGCATTTT | CSVGGQGAGQPQHF
TRBJ2-3 | TRBV27 | NA | NA | TGTGCCAGCAGTTTATCCCCGCAGCGGGCCCACACAGATACGCAGTATTTT | CASSLSPQRAHTDTQYF
TRBJ1-3 | TRBV5-4 | NA | NA | TGTGCCAGCAGCTTGGCCAGGGATTCTGGAAACACCATATATTTT | CASSLARDSGNTIYF
TRBJ1-1 | TRBV19 | NA | once | TGTGCCAGTAGTATTGGACTTAGGAGCACTGAAGCTTTCTTT | CASSIGLRSTEAFF
TRBJ2-7 | TRBV27 | TRBD2 | NA | TGTGCCAGCAGTCCGACTAGCGGGGTATACGAGCAGTACTTC | CASSPTSGVYEQYF
TRBJ1-1 | TRBV6-5 | TRBD1 | few | TGTGCCAGCGGGGGGGTAGACAGGGGTGAAGCTTTCTTT | CASGGVDRGEAFF
TRBJ1-1 | TRBV24-1 | NA | NA | TGTGCCACCCCCGGTTCCGCGGGGGCCTTAAGGACTGAAGCTTTCTTT | CATPGSAGALRTEAFF
TRBJ1-2 | TRBV23-1 | NA | once | TGCGCCAGCAGCCTTCTAGATGGCTACACCTTC | CASSLLDGYTF
TRBJ2-7 | TRBV27 | TRBD2 | NA | TGTGCCAGCAGAACCGGGACTAGCTCTCACGAGCAGTACTTC | CASRTGTSSHEQYF
TRBJ2-3 | TRBV5-8 | TRBD1 | NA | TGTGCCAGCAGCTTGTGGGGACAGGGCAGGCAGTATTTT | CASSLWGQGRQYF
TRBJ2-5 | TRBV6-2/TRBV6-3 | TRBD2 | NA | TGTGCCAGCAGTTACCTCTCTATCGGACTAGGAGAGACCCAGTACTTC | CASSYLSIGLGETQYF
TRBJ2-3 | TRBV11-2 | TRBD1 | NA | TGTGCCAGCAGCTACCGACAGGGATCAGATACGCAGTATTTT | CASSYRQGSDTQYF
TRBJ2-7 | TRBV6-5 | NA | NA | TGTGCCACCTTCTACTTCGGCGAGCAGTACTTC | CATFYFGEQYF
TRBJ1-2 | TRBV15 | TRBD1 | NA | TGTGCCACCAGCAGTTCGGGGACAGCCCGAGACTATGGCTACACCTTC | CATSSSGTARDYGYTF
TRBJ1-2 | TRBV6-1 | TRBD1 | NA | TGTGCCAGCAGTGAAGCCCCGGACAGGGGGCAGGGTGGCTACACCTTC | CASSEAPDRGQGGYTF
TRBJ1-1 | TRBV19 | TRBD1 | NA | TGTGCCAGTAGTATGGGACAGGGGAACACTGAAGCTTTCTTT | CASSMGQGNTEAFF
TRBJ1-2 | TRBV5-6 | NA | once | TGTGCCAGCAGCCCCTTACAGGGAGACTATGGCTACACCTTC | CASSPLQGDYGYTF
TRBJ1-5 | TRBV21-1 | NA | large | TGTGCCAGCAGCAAATCGGACGGGGATCAGCCCCAGCATTTT | CASSKSDGDQPQHF
TRBJ1-2 | TRBV24-1 | NA | NA | TGTGCCACCAGTGCCGACGGACATCTCGGCTACACCTTC | CATSADGHLGYTF
TRBJ1-4 | TRBV30 | NA | NA | TGTGCCTGGAGTGTACCGGGTGAAAAACTGTTTTTT | CAWSVPGEKLFF
TRBJ1-5 | TRBV24-1 | TRBD1 | NA | TGTGCCACCAGTGATTCACAGGGGGTGGGCAATCAGCCCCAGCATTTT | CATSDSQGVGNQPQHF
TRBJ1-1 | TRBV15 | NA | NA | TGTGCCACCAGCAGAGAAAGGGTGGACATTGGGGAAGCTTTCTTT | CATSRERVDIGEAFF
TRBJ1-4 | TRBV7-9 | TRBD1 | once | TGTGCCAGCAGTAGGGGTAGGGACAGTCTTGACAAACTGTTTTTT | CASSRGRDSLDKLFF
TRBJ2-2 | TRBV6-6 | NA | NA | TGTGCCAGCCTCCAGGGATGGATCGGGGAGCTGTTTTTT | CASLQGWIGELFF
TRBJ2-7 | TRBV6-1 | NA | NA | TGTGCCAGCAGTGAACAAGCGCCCTACGAGCAGTACTTC | CASSEQAPYEQYF
TRBJ2-3 | TRBV6-1 | NA | NA | TGTGCCAGCAGTGAACGGTCGGGTGCTAGCCCCGATACGCAGTATTTT | CASSERSGASPDTQYF
TRBJ2-3 | TRBV5-6 | TRBD2 | NA | TGTGCCAGCAGTATACTAGCGGGAGGTAGAGATACGCAGTATTTT | CASSILAGGRDTQYF
TRBJ1-5 | TRBV29-1 | NA | NA | TGCAGCGTTGGACAGCGCAATCAGCCCCAGCATTTT | CSVGQRNQPQHF
TRBJ1-1 | TRBV18 | NA | NA | TGTGCCAGCTCACGGGGGGACACTGAAGCTTTCTTT | CASSRGDTEAFF
TRBJ2-5 | TRBV2 | TRBD1 | NA | TGTGCCAGCAGTGGGCACGCGACAGGGAATATACAAGAGACCCAGTACTTC | CASSGHATGNIQETQYF
TRBJ2-1 | TRBV21-1 | NA | NA | TGTGCCAGCAGCACGACAAAGACAGGGCCTTTGTACAATGAGCAGTTCTTC | CASSTTKTGPLYNEQFF
TRBJ1-2 | TRBV30 | NA | few | TGTGCCTGGAGGCCTACAGGGAATTCGAACTATGGCTACACCTTC | CAWRPTGNSNYGYTF
TRBJ1-1 | TRBV4-1 | NA | NA | TGCGCCAGCAGCCAAGAGAAGGCAGGGGCAGCTGAAGCTTTCTTT | CASSQEKAGAAEAFF
TRBJ1-4 | TRBV29-1 | TRBD1 | NA | TGCAGCGTTGCCGGGACAGGGACTGCAACTAATGAAAAACTGTTTTTT | CSVAGTGTATNEKLFF
TRBJ2-7 | TRBV6-1 | TRBD2 | NA | TGTGCCAGCAGTGAACGAGGGACTAGAAACGAGCAGTACTTC | CASSERGTRNEQYF
TRBJ1-2 | TRBV27 | TRBD1 | NA | TGTGCCAGCAGTCCTTCTTACCGGGACAGGGGGTACGGCTACACCTTC | CASSPSYRDRGYGYTF
TRBJ1-1 | TRBV6-5 | NA | NA | TGTGCCAGCAGTCCTCGTAACACTGAAGCTTTCTTT | CASSPRNTEAFF
TRBJ2-1 | TRBV2 | NA | NA | TGTGCCAGCAGTAGCCGACCTAGGGGGAGAAGCTACAATGAGCAGTTCTTC | CASSSRPRGRSYNEQFF
TRBJ2-5 | TRBV5-1 | NA | NA | TGCGCCAGCAGCACCGGACTAACCGACCAAGAGACCCAGTACTTC | CASSTGLTDQETQYF
TRBJ1-2 | TRBV5-1 | NA | NA | TGCGCCAGCAGCTTGGACAAGAACTATGGCTACACCTTC | CASSLDKNYGYTF
TRBJ2-1 | TRBV10-3 | NA | NA | TGTGCCATCAACCCCAGCGATAGCTCCTACAATGAGCAGTTCTTC | CAINPSDSSYNEQFF